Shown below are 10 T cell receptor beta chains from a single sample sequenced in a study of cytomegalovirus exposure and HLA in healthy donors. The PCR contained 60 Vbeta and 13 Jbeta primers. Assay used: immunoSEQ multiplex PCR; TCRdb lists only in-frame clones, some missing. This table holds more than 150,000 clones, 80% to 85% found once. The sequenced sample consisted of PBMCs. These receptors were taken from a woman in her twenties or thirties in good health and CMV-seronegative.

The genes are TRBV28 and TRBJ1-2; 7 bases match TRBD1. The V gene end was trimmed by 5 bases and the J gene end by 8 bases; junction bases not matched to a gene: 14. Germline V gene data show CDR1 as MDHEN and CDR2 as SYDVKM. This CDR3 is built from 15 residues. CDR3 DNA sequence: TGTGCCAGCAGTGCGTGGAGGCAGGGGGTCTACGGCTACACCTTC. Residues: CASSAWRQGVYGYTF.

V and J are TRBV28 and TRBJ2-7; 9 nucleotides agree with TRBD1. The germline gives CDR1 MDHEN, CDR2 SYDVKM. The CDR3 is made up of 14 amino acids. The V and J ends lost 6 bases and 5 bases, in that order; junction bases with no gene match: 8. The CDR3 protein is CASSRRDRDHEQYF. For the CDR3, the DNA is TGTGCCAGCAGCCGCCGGGACAGGGATCACGAGCAGTACTTC. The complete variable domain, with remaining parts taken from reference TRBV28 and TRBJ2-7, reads DVKVTQSSRYLVKRTGEKVFLECVQDMDHENMFWYRQDPGLGLRLIYFSYDVKMKEKGDIPEGYSVSREKKERFSLILESASTNQTSMYLCASSRRDRDHEQYFGPGTRLTVT.

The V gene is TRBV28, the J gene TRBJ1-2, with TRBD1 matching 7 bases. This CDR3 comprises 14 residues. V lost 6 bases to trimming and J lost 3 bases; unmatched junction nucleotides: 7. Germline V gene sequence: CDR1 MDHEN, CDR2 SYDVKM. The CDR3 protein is CASSSTGTDYGYTF. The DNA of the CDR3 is TGTGCCAGCAGCTCGACAGGGACGGACTATGGCTACACCTTC.

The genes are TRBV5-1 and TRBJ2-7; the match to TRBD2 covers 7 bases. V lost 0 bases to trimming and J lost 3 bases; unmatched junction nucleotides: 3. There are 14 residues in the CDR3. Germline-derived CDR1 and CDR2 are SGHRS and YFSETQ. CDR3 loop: CASSLEAGNYEQYF. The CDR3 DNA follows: TGCGCCAGCAGCTTGGAAGCGGGGAACTACGAGCAGTACTTC.

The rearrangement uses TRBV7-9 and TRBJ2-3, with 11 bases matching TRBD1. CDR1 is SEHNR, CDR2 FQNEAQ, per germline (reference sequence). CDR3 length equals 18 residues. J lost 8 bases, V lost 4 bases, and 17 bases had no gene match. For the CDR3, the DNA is TGTGCCAGCAGCTCCAACCTTGGACAGGGGGCCGGTCCAGGTACGCAGTATTTT. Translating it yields CASSSNLGQGAGPGTQYF.

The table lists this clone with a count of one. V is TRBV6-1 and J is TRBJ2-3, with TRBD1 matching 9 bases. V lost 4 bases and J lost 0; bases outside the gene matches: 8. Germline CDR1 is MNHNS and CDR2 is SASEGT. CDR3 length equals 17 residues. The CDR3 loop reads CASSGLVGTGSTDTQYF. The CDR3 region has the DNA TGTGCCAGCAGTGGCCTGGTTGGGACAGGGAGCACAGATACGCAGTATTTT.

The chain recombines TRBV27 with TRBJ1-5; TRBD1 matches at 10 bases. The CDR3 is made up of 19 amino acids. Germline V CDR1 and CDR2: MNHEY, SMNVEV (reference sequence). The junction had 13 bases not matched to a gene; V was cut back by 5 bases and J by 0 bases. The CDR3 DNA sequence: TGTGCCAGCAGTCCCCTCTCTTTGGGACAGGGGAATAGCAATCAGCCCCAGCATTTT. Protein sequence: CASSPLSLGQGNSNQPQHF.

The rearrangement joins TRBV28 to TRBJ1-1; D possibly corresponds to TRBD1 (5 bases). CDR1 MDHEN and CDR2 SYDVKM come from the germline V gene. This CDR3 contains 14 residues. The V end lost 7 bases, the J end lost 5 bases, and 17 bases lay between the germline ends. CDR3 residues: CASTKRGGWTEAFF. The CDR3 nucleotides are TGTGCCAGCACCAAAAGGGGCGGTTGGACTGAAGCTTTCTTT.

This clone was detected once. CDR3 in DNA: TGTGCCAGCAGCTCCTACACTGAAGCTTTCTTT. Amino acids: CASSSYTEAFF. The genes are TRBV5-6 and TRBJ1-1, with D uncertain. Germline V lookup: CDR1 SGHDT, CDR2 YYEEEE. The CDR3 is made up of 11 amino acids. Trimming removed 3 bases from V and 3 bases from J, with 3 bases in between.

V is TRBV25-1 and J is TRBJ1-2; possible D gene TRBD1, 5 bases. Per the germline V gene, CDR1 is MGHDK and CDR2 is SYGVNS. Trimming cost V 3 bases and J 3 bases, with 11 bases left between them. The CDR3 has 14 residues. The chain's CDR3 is CASSEYGRDYGYTF. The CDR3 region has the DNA TGTGCCAGCAGTGAGTACGGCAGGGACTATGGCTACACCTTC.